The rows below give T cell receptor beta chains drawn from one sample of a study of blood T cells in healthy people across ages. In TCRdb, the 5' RACE reads were re-called with MiXCR into one record per CDR3 protein. The sample includes over a million distinct CDR3 sequences, around two fifths seen only once; the top ten take roughly 7.7%. The sequencing input was blood. These receptors were taken from a young woman in good health. CDR3s include the opening cysteine and the closing phenylalanine or tryptophan. A D gene is named only where the DNA matches it firmly. Rows may omit the clone size; those that give it use once, few, many or a size class.

NA | TRBJ2-5 | TRBV20-1 | NA | TGCAGTGCTAGAGGACTATACGAGACCCAGTACTTC | CSARGLYETQYF
NA | TRBJ2-1 | TRBV27 | NA | TGTGCCAGCAGTTTGGACAGTTTGGGCAATGAGCAGTTCTTC | CASSLDSLGNEQFF
NA | TRBJ2-7 | TRBV24-1 | TRBD2 | TGTGCCACCAGTGACTCGTCGGGCAGCGGGGGACCAAGTTACGAGCAGTACTTC | CATSDSSGSGGPSYEQYF
NA | TRBJ1-5 | TRBV5-1 | NA | TGCGCCAGCAGTCCCACCGACAGACGCAATCAGCCCCAGCATTTT | CASSPTDRRNQPQHF
NA | TRBJ1-6 | TRBV5-6 | NA | TGTGCCAGCAGCGGGCAAGGAGGGAAACCCCTCCACTTT | CASSGQGGKPLHF
NA | TRBJ2-7 | TRBV29-1 | NA | TGCAGCGTTGAAGTTCGGAGCGGAGGCTCCTACGAGCAGTACTTC | CSVEVRSGGSYEQYF
NA | TRBJ1-1 | TRBV7-8 | NA | TGTGCCAGCAGCTCTAGGGTTGGCGGGACTGAAGCTTTCTTT | CASSSRVGGTEAFF
NA | TRBJ2-5 | TRBV4-1 | TRBD2 | TGCGCCAGCAGCCACAACCCGGGACTAGCGGGAGATGAGCAGTACTTC | CASSHNPGLAGDEQYF
few | TRBJ2-5 | TRBV2 | NA | TGTGCCAGCAGTGAAGCGGTAGGGTACGGTGAGACCCAGTACTTC | CASSEAVGYGETQYF
few | TRBJ2-7 | TRBV20-1 | TRBD2 | TGCAGTGCTAGAGATCTTGGCGGGAGCTCCTACGAGCAGTACTTC | CSARDLGGSSYEQYF
many | TRBJ1-2 | TRBV12-3/TRBV12-4 | NA | TGTGCCAGCAGCCAGGACGGAACTAACTATGGCTACACCTTC | CASSQDGTNYGYTF
NA | TRBJ2-7 | TRBV28 | TRBD2 | TGTGCCAGCAGTTTGTGGGCTGAACGGGGGGTCTCCTACGAGCAGTACTTC | CASSLWAERGVSYEQYF
few | TRBJ2-7 | TRBV7-8 | NA | TGTGCCAGCAGCTTCCTCTCTGTTTTCGAGCAGTACTTC | CASSFLSVFEQYF
few | TRBJ2-7 | TRBV6-1 | NA | TGTGCCAGCACCCCAAGGGCGCCTACCTACGAGCAGTACTTC | CASTPRAPTYEQYF
NA | TRBJ2-7 | TRBV6-5 | TRBD1 | TGTGCCAGCAGAAGGGGGCCAGGGGTAGCCTACGAGCAGTACTTC | CASRRGPGVAYEQYF
few | TRBJ2-2 | TRBV29-1 | NA | TGCAGCGTTGAAAAGGGCATGACAGAAAACACCGGGGAGCTGTTTTTT | CSVEKGMTENTGELFF
NA | TRBJ2-7 | TRBV30 | NA | TGTGCCTGGAGTGTCAGTCGCCTAGCGAACGAGCAGTACTTC | CAWSVSRLANEQYF
NA | TRBJ1-2 | TRBV25-1 | NA | TGTGCCAGCAGTGGCCTCCACGGGCGGATCGGGGACTGTGGCTACACCTTC | CASSGLHGRIGDCGYTF
NA | TRBJ2-3 | TRBV28 | NA | TGTGCCAGCATAGCGGTGCTCGGCACAGATACGCAGTATTTT | CASIAVLGTDTQYF
NA | TRBJ2-3 | TRBV20-1 | TRBD2 | TGCAGTGCTGACGGACTAGCCGATCGCACAGATACGCAGTATTTT | CSADGLADRTDTQYF
few | TRBJ1-5 | TRBV5-1 | TRBD1 | TGCGCCAGCAGTTCAGGGGGGGATCAGCCCCAGCATTTT | CASSSGGDQPQHF
once | TRBJ1-6 | TRBV3-1 | NA | TGTGCCAGCAGCCATTCCGGGGCGGTAGCTTCACCCCTCCACTTT | CASSHSGAVASPLHF
NA | TRBJ2-7 | TRBV18 | NA | TGTGCCAGCTCAGGGTCGAACTCCTACAATGAGCAGTACTTC | CASSGSNSYNEQYF
few | TRBJ2-1 | TRBV4-1 | NA | TGCGCCAGCAGCCAAGATAGGCGAGGTGAGCAGTTCTTC | CASSQDRRGEQFF
NA | TRBJ2-7 | TRBV3-1 | NA | TGTGCCAGCAGCCAAGGGGGCCTCTCCTACGAGCAGTACTTC | CASSQGGLSYEQYF
once | TRBJ1-1 | TRBV6-5 | NA | TGTGCCAGCAGTTACCTCAGGACGGGGAACACTGAAGCTTTCTTT | CASSYLRTGNTEAFF
NA | TRBJ2-1 | TRBV20-1 | NA | TGCAGTGCTAGAGATATAAACTCCTACAATGAGCAGTTCTTC | CSARDINSYNEQFF
NA | TRBJ1-2 | TRBV12-5 | NA | TGTGCTAGTGGTCTTGCCGGGACCGGAGTCTATGGCTACACCTTC | CASGLAGTGVYGYTF
few | TRBJ1-5 | TRBV5-6 | TRBD1 | TGTGCCAGCAGCTTGTCAGGACAGGCCATCAGCAATCAGCCCCAGCATTTT | CASSLSGQAISNQPQHF
NA | TRBJ2-5 | TRBV5-1 | NA | TGCGCCAGCAGCTTGGTGCAGGGTGGTTCGGAGACCCAGTACTTC | CASSLVQGGSETQYF
NA | TRBJ1-2 | TRBV20-1 | TRBD1 | TGCAGTGGGGGACAGTACTATGGCTACACCTTC | CSGGQYYGYTF
few | TRBJ2-1 | TRBV6-1 | TRBD1 | TGTGCCAGCAGTATAGCCGGGACAGGGTTCTACAATGAGCAGTTCTTC | CASSIAGTGFYNEQFF
NA | TRBJ1-1 | TRBV5-6 | NA | TGTGCCAGCAGCTTTTGGGGAGGCCGGGAAGCTTTCTTT | CASSFWGGREAFF
NA | TRBJ2-3 | TRBV3-1 | NA | TGTGCCAGCAGCCAAGAGTCCGGACCCCGAGATACGCAGTATTTT | CASSQESGPRDTQYF
NA | TRBJ2-3 | TRBV7-2 | TRBD2 | TGTGCCAGCAGCACACAAGGGGCTAGCGGGATAAGCACAGATACGCAGTATTTT | CASSTQGASGISTDTQYF
few | TRBJ1-2 | TRBV6-5 | NA | TGTGCCAGCAGAATCGACAGGACCATCGGTGGCTACACCTTC | CASRIDRTIGGYTF
NA | TRBJ1-2 | TRBV7-9 | NA | TGTGCCAGCAGGCCCTATAGCGGCTATGGCTACACCTTC | CASRPYSGYGYTF
NA | TRBJ2-3 | TRBV2 | NA | TGTGCCAGCAGTTTCGCCGACACCGCTAGCACAGATACGCAGTATTTT | CASSFADTASTDTQYF
NA | TRBJ2-3 | TRBV7-9 | TRBD1 | TGTGCCAGCAGCGCAAGGACAGGGGTTAATAAAGTAGATACGCAGTATTTT | CASSARTGVNKVDTQYF
few | TRBJ2-7 | TRBV29-1 | NA | TGCAGCGCCGGGGACGGAGCCTACGAGCAGTACTTC | CSAGDGAYEQYF
NA | TRBJ2-7 | TRBV12-3/TRBV12-4 | NA | TGTGCCAGCAGTTTGCTCTACAAGTCCTACGAGCAGTACTTC | CASSLLYKSYEQYF
few | TRBJ1-2 | TRBV27 | NA | TGTGCCAGCAGTTTCTCTGGCGATGCCTATGGCTACACCTTC | CASSFSGDAYGYTF
few | TRBJ2-1 | TRBV29-1 | NA | TGCAGCGTTCGGGCAGATACCTACAATGAGCAGTTCTTC | CSVRADTYNEQFF
NA | TRBJ2-1 | TRBV12-3/TRBV12-4 | TRBD2 | TGTGCCAGCAGTCGCGGGGGGGCTAGGAATGAGCAGTTCTTC | CASSRGGARNEQFF
few | TRBJ2-3 | TRBV5-1 | NA | TGCGCCAGCAGCTTGTTCCCAGCGGAGGCTAGCACAGATACGCAGTATTTT | CASSLFPAEASTDTQYF
few | TRBJ1-1 | TRBV29-1 | NA | TGCAGCGTTTCCCAGGTAGGGGGACACACTGAAGCTTTCTTT | CSVSQVGGHTEAFF
NA | TRBJ1-3 | TRBV4-1 | NA | TGCGCCAGCAGCCAAGAGGACTCCCAGAGGGGCTCTGGAAACACCATATATTTT | CASSQEDSQRGSGNTIYF
few | TRBJ1-1 | TRBV5-1 | NA | TGCGCCAGCAGCTTGGAACAGGCGTCGAACACTGAAGCTTTCTTT | CASSLEQASNTEAFF
NA | TRBJ2-5 | TRBV7-7 | NA | TGTGCTAGCAGCTTTTGGAACCAAGAGACCCAGTACTTC | CASSFWNQETQYF
NA | TRBJ2-7 | TRBV7-2 | NA | TGTGCCAGCAGCTTAGATAGGACATACTACGAGCAGTACTTC | CASSLDRTYYEQYF
many | TRBJ1-2 | TRBV29-1 | NA | TGCAGCGTTGGCACGGGGGCGTATGGCTACACCTTC | CSVGTGAYGYTF
once | TRBJ2-7 | TRBV5-1 | TRBD2 | TGCGCCAGCAGCCTCGATAGCGGGAGCGCCGTCAATGAGCAGTACTTC | CASSLDSGSAVNEQYF
NA | TRBJ1-5 | TRBV10-1 | TRBD1 | TGCGCCAGCAGTGCGGACAGGGGATATAGCAATCAGCCCCAGCATTTT | CASSADRGYSNQPQHF
NA | TRBJ1-4 | TRBV15 | TRBD1 | TGTGCCACCAGCAGAGATGGCGGGACAGGGACTGAAAAACTGTTTTTT | CATSRDGGTGTEKLFF
NA | TRBJ2-3 | TRBV3-1 | TRBD2 | TGTGCCAGCAGGGCCGGGACTAGTGAAGCAGATACGCAGTATTTT | CASRAGTSEADTQYF
NA | TRBJ2-5 | TRBV2 | NA | TGTGCCAGCATCAAAGGAAGCGGGCCATACCAAGAGACCCAGTACTTC | CASIKGSGPYQETQYF
NA | TRBJ2-1 | TRBV5-4 | NA | TGTGCCAGCAGCTGGGAGGACAGTACTTACAATGAGCAGTTCTTC | CASSWEDSTYNEQFF
many | TRBJ2-5 | TRBV5-1 | NA | TGCGCCAGTACACAACAAGAGACCCAGTACTTC | CASTQQETQYF
few | TRBJ2-7 | TRBV20-1 | NA | TGCAGCCCCTACACTTCCTACGAGCAGTACTTC | CSPYTSYEQYF
NA | TRBJ2-7 | TRBV5-1 | TRBD1 | TGCGCCAGCAGGCCACGCGACAGGGTCGCGAGCAACGAGCAGTACTTC | CASRPRDRVASNEQYF